A single sample gave rise to the 25 T cell receptor beta chains below, sequenced in a study of T-cell memory formation after mild COVID-19. Via MiXCR, TCRdb re-called the 5' RACE reads, giving one row per CDR3 protein. The table lists roughly 400,000 distinct CDR3 sequences, roughly 15% of them singletons. The sequencing sample was made of PBMCs or a T cell subset sorted from them (not recorded which). Receptor source: a man aged 18 to 30 who had mild COVID-19 (a few samples of this study predate the infection). Cell type and time point are not known.

This clonotype was seen a handful of times. The CDR3 DNA reads as TGCGCCACAGCCGCTAGCGGGGAGACAGATACGCAGTATTTT. It translates to CATAASGETDTQYF. The chain carries TRBV5-1 and TRBJ2-3; 9 bases align to TRBD2. Germline CDR1 and CDR2: SGHRS and YFSETQ. J was trimmed by 3 bases and V by 9 bases; bases with no gene match: 8. The length of the CDR3 is 14 residues.

J is TRBJ1-5 and V is TRBV21-1; TRBD1, the table's D call, lacks a check against the DNA. TRBV21-1 is termed a pseudogene. This CDR3 has 15 amino acids. As DNA, the CDR3 is TGTGCCAGCAGCAAAGCGGGGACAGACAATCAGCCCCAGCATTTT. Residues: CASSKAGTDNQPQHF.

There are a few counts of this clonotype. The chain carries TRBV4-3 and TRBJ1-1, with D maybe TRBD1 (5 bases). Between the trimmed V and J ends, which lost 0 bases and 1 base, there was a span of 27 bases. The CDR3 is 21 residues long. Germline CDR1 is LGHNA and CDR2 is YSLEER. This CDR3 reads CASSQDLVIGSTAPANTEAFF. The CDR3 DNA reads as TGCGCCAGCAGCCAAGATCTGGTTATCGGCTCGACAGCGCCGGCGAACACTGAAGCTTTCTTT.

This clonotype was counted only a few times. The rearrangement links TRBV7-9 to TRBJ2-3, with D maybe TRBD2 (5 bases). The CDR3 extends over 15 amino acids. Per the germline V gene, CDR1 is SEHNR and CDR2 is FQNEAQ (reference sequence). V was shortened by 3 bases and J by 2 bases, with 12 bases between the two germline ends. CDR3 region: CASSLRAPSTDTQYF. The CDR3 coding sequence is TGTGCCAGCAGCTTGAGGGCACCCTCCACAGATACGCAGTATTTT.

This clonotype was counted only a few times. V usage is TRBV29-1 and J usage is TRBJ2-2; TRBD1 agrees at 7 bases. Germline V CDR1 and CDR2: SQVTM, ANQGSEA. The CDR3 has 13 residues. J gave up 4 bases and V 7 bases, and 6 bases lay outside the gene matches. The CDR3 loop is CSAQTGSTGELFF. The CDR3 nucleotides read TGCAGCGCCCAGACAGGGTCCACCGGGGAGCTGTTTTTT.

This clonotype came up a few times. V gene TRBV28 combines with J gene TRBJ2-7; D unclear. Germline-derived CDR1 and CDR2 are MDHEN and SYDVKM. This CDR3 has 14 amino acids. V was trimmed by 2 bases and J by 7 bases, leaving 15 bases between them. CDR3: CASSLSYSGREQYV. The CDR3 region has the DNA TGTGCCAGCAGTTTAAGCTACTCGGGCAGGGAGCAGTACGTC.

This chain uses TRBV9 with TRBJ2-1, with 13 nucleotides matching TRBD2. The CDR3 length is 15 residues. V was pared by 4 bases and J by 8 bases, with 6 bases of the junction left unmatched. The germline V gene encodes CDR1 SGDLS and CDR2 YYNGEE. The CDR3 DNA is TGTGCCAGCAGCACGGGACTAGCGGGGTTCGATGAGCAGTTCTTC. Protein sequence: CASSTGLAGFDEQFF.

This clonotype was seen more than once but under ten times. This sequence joins TRBV27 and TRBJ2-1; no clear D gene. Germline assignment: CDR1 MNHEY and CDR2 SMNVEV (reference sequence). Trimming took 0 bases from V and 2 from J, leaving 11 bases between them. The CDR3 consists of 16 residues. CDR3 bases: TGTGCCAGCAGTTTATCTACAGCGTCAACCTACAATGAGCAGTTCTTC. Translated, it gives CASSLSTASTYNEQFF.

This clonotype was counted only a few times. The J gene is TRBJ1-5, the V gene TRBV4-3; D possibly corresponds to TRBD1 (5 bases). V lost 4 bases to trimming and J lost 2 bases, with 18 bases between them. The germline CDR1 and CDR2 sequences are LGHNA and YSLEER. The CDR3 consists of 17 residues. In DNA form, the CDR3 reads TGCGCCAGCAGCCTACGTTGGGGGGGGATTGGCAATCAGCCCCAGCATTTT. Translated, it gives CASSLRWGGIGNQPQHF.

This clonotype came up a few times. This chain joins TRBV5-1 and TRBJ1-1; D is uncertain. Deletions cut 4 bases from V and 3 bases from J, with 13 bases between. In germline, CDR1 is SGHRS, CDR2 YFSETQ. The CDR3 consists of 14 residues. CDR3 amino acids: CASSRRVEDTEAFF. CDR3 bases: TGCGCCAGCAGCAGAAGGGTTGAGGACACTGAAGCTTTCTTT.

This clonotype was seen a few times. The V gene is TRBV4-1, the J gene TRBJ1-1; 10 nucleotides align to TRBD1. The germline V gene encodes CDR1 MGHRA and CDR2 YSYEKL. The CDR3 has 16 amino acids. Trimming removed 4 bases from V and 5 bases from J; junction bases left unmatched: 10. The CDR3 DNA reads TGCGCCAGCAGCCGGATAGGGACAGGGGATTCGACTGAAGCTTTCTTT. This translates into CASSRIGTGDSTEAFF.

There are a few counts of this clonotype. V usage is TRBV12-3 or TRBV12-4 and J usage is TRBJ2-1, with D possibly matching TRBD2 (6 bases). Trimming cost V 3 bases and J 9 bases, with 12 bases left between them. This CDR3 spans 13 amino acids. CDR3 DNA sequence: TGTGCCAGCAGTTTTGCTAGCGCCGCTGAGCAGTTCTTC. Protein product: CASSFASAAEQFF.

CDR3 in DNA: TGTGCCAGCAGCCCTGAGAACACTCGACAGGCTAACTATGGCTACACCTTC. It codes for CASSPENTRQANYGYTF. This chain links TRBV7-9 with TRBJ1-2; maybe TRBD1 (6 bases). Germline values: CDR1 SEHNR, CDR2 FQNEAQ (reference sequence). The CDR3 has 17 amino acids. Trimming cost V 5 bases and J 0 bases, with 19 bases left between them.

This chain uses TRBV10-3 with TRBJ1-1, with a weak D call TRBD1 (5 bases). The CDR3 contains 14 residues. The germline V and J ends were trimmed by 3 bases and 0 bases, with 8 bases remaining between them. Germline V lookup: CDR1 ENHRY, CDR2 SYGVKD. The CDR3 spells CAISDGGVNTEAFF. Here the CDR3 DNA reads TGTGCCATCAGTGACGGGGGTGTGAACACTGAAGCTTTCTTT.

This clonotype was counted only a few times. The chain is built from TRBV29-1 and TRBJ2-2; D gene ambiguous. Trimming removed 3 bases at V and 1 base at J, with 3 bases between. The germline V gene encodes CDR1 SQVTM and CDR2 ANQGSEA. This CDR3 has 12 residues. For the CDR3, the DNA is TGCAGCGTTGATGTGAACACCGGGGAGCTGTTTTTT. This translates into CSVDVNTGELFF.

This clonotype turned up a few times. The chain is built from TRBV9 and TRBJ2-7, with 9 bases that match TRBD1. The CDR3 is 15 residues long. J lost 2 bases, V lost 2 bases, and 5 bases had no gene match. Looked up from germline, CDR1 is SGDLS and CDR2 is YYNGEE. The CDR3 is CASSVGRTGAYEQYF. CDR3 nucleotide sequence: TGTGCCAGCAGCGTGGGGAGGACAGGGGCCTACGAGCAGTACTTC.

The chain employs TRBV12-3 or TRBV12-4 and TRBJ2-1; D is unresolved. There are 16 residues in the CDR3. Deletions cut 6 bases from V and 7 bases from J, with 22 bases between. CDR3 protein: CASSPMGPSPKNEQFF. Written as DNA, the CDR3 is TGTGCCAGCAGCCCGATGGGCCCCAGCCCCAAAAATGAGCAGTTCTTC.

This clonotype was found a few times. V and J are TRBV29-1 and TRBJ2-7, with D perhaps assigned TRBD1 or TRBD2 (6 bases each). Trimming shortened V by 3 bases and J by 4 bases, and 10 bases separated the two germline ends. The germline V gene encodes CDR1 SQVTM and CDR2 ANQGSEA. The length of the CDR3 is 12 residues. DNA of the CDR3: TGCAGCGTTGAGGGGGGCAATTACGAGCAGTACTTC. This sequence encodes CSVEGGNYEQYF.

The CDR3 DNA follows: TGTGCCAGCAGCCCAGGGAGCGGGGCTGAAGCTTTCTTT. It codes for CASSPGSGAEAFF. The chain is built from TRBV11-2 and TRBJ1-1, with a possible D match to TRBD1 (5 bases). This CDR3 region has 13 residues. CDR1 and CDR2 from the germline V gene are SGHAT and FQNNGV. Trimming stripped 5 bases from V and 6 bases from J, with 13 bases between.

The chain carries TRBV27 and TRBJ1-1; D is undetermined. The CDR3 runs to 12 residues. Looked up from germline, CDR1 is MNHEY and CDR2 is SMNVEV (reference sequence). The germline V and J ends were trimmed by 6 bases and 11 bases, with 16 bases remaining between them. CDR3 loop: CASSRVVGEAFF. DNA for the CDR3: TGTGCCAGCAGCCGGGTTGTGGGTGAGGCTTTCTTT.

There are many counts of this clonotype. V and J are TRBV5-6 and TRBJ2-5; no clear D. The V gene lost 2 bases and the J gene lost 4 bases, with 3 bases spanning the gap. Germline CDR1 and CDR2: SGHDT and YYEEEE. The CDR3 runs to 11 residues. The CDR3 is CASSLRETQYF. The CDR3 coding sequence is TGTGCCAGCAGCTTAAGAGAGACCCAGTACTTC.

This clonotype was counted between two and nine times. V usage is TRBV12-3 or TRBV12-4 and J usage is TRBJ2-3; 10 nucleotides line up with TRBD2. V lost 7 bases, J lost 6 bases, and 13 bases stayed unmatched. The CDR3 spans 16 residues. The CDR3, as DNA: TGTGCCAGCACCTCGTGGAGCGGGGGGGCCGGGGATACGCAGTATTTT. Translation: CASTSWSGGAGDTQYF.

This clonotype turned up a few times. The genes are TRBV6-2 or TRBV6-3 and TRBJ2-5, with 9 bases lining up with TRBD2. CDR1 is MNHEY, CDR2 SVGEGT, per germline. The CDR3 sequence is 17 residues long. Trimming took 6 bases from V and 4 from J; bases not matched to a gene: 15. CDR3 loop: CASSHAVPGLASETQYF. The CDR3 DNA follows: TGTGCCAGCAGCCACGCGGTACCGGGACTAGCCTCAGAGACCCAGTACTTC.

The J gene is TRBJ1-1, the V gene TRBV7-9; D remains unclear. The V and J ends lost 5 bases and 8 bases respectively, with 24 bases between them. The V gene's germline CDR1 is SEHNR and CDR2 FQNEAQ (reference sequence). This CDR3 is 16 amino acids long. The CDR3 region has the DNA TGTGCCAGCAGCCCCCGTCGAGGCAAAAAACCACGGGAAGCTTTCTTT. As protein: CASSPRRGKKPREAFF.

This clonotype was counted only a few times. This chain joins TRBV28 and TRBJ2-1; perhaps TRBD1 as D (6 bases). The germline V gene has CDR1 MDHEN and CDR2 SYDVKM. Between the trimmed V and J ends, which lost 6 bases and 0 bases, there was a span of 9 bases. The CDR3 sequence is 14 residues long. The CDR3 DNA is TGTGCCAGCAGGGGGGCTTCCTCCTACAATGAGCAGTTCTTC. Its translation: CASRGASSYNEQFF. Full variable domain (missing parts from reference TRBV28 and TRBJ2-1): DVKVTQSSRYLVKRTGEKVFLECVQDMDHENMFWYRQDPGLGLRLIYFSYDVKMKEKGDIPEGYSVSREKKERFSLILESASTNQTSMYLCASRGASSYNEQFFGPGTRLTVL.